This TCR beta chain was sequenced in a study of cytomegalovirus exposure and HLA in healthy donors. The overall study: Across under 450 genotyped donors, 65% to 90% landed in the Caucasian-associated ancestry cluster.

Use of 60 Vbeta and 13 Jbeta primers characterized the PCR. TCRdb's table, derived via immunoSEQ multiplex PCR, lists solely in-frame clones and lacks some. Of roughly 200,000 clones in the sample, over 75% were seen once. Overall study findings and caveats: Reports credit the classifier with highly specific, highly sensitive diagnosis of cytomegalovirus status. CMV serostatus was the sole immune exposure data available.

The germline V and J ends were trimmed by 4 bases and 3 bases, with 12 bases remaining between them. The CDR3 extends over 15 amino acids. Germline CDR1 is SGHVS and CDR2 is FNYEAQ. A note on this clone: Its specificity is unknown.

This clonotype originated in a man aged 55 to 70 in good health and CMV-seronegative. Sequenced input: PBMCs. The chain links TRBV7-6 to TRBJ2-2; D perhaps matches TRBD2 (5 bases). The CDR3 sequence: CASSSSGYDTGELFF. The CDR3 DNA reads TGTGCCAGCAGCTCATCGGGGTACGACACCGGGGAGCTGTTTTTT.